This T cell receptor beta chain derives from a study of T cell responses to AZD1222 COVID-19 vaccine. Regarding the study as a whole: Baseline seropositivity characterized only six AZD1222 recipients.

Second-dose groups at about 4 or about 12 weeks were pooled. J lost 6 bases, V lost 6 bases, and 12 bases had no gene match. This CDR3 spans 15 amino acids. Germline V gives CDR1 MNHEY, CDR2 SVGAGI. Method: immunoSEQ multiplex PCR; TCRdb's copy keeps in-frame clones and lacks some. The repertoire has approximately 140,000 clones, more than 85% of them found once; the top ten carry approximately 3.3%. Concerning this clone: Its antigen is not identified.

The sequence derives from an adult who received the AZD1222 COVID-19 vaccine. Sequenced material: peripheral blood, taken 28 days after the second AZD1222 dose. The chain uses TRBV6-5 and TRBJ1-2; 8 positions match TRBD1. CDR3 residues: CASRIRTGSSDGYTF. CDR3 bases: TGTGCCAGCAGGATTCGGACAGGGTCTTCGGATGGCTACACCTTC.